This TCR beta chain was identified in a study of T cell responses to AZD1222 COVID-19 vaccine. The analysis combined second doses at about 4 or about 12 weeks. Study-wide findings and caveats: Reports indicate that nearly half of spike-specific TCRs are directed at unmutated variant regions. Donor demographics were predominantly white British with a female majority; clonal diversity may be underestimated.

Measured with immunoSEQ multiplex PCR; TCRdb has only the in-frame clones, and not every one. Here the sample spans 100,000 or so clones, just over 90% being singletons. For this clone: As yet, its antigen is unknown.

The origin of this receptor is an adult who received the AZD1222 COVID-19 vaccine. The sample consisted of peripheral blood, taken 28 days after the second AZD1222 dose.

CDR3 loop: CASSLTPHSWAGGESSYNEQFF. The CDR3 DNA sequence: TGCGCCAGCAGCCTCACACCCCATTCTTGGGCGGGGGGCGAATCCTCCTACAATGAGCAGTTCTTC. The rearrangement uses TRBV5-1 and TRBJ2-1, with TRBD2 matching over 8 bases. Germline assignment: CDR1 SGHRS and CDR2 YFSETQ. The CDR3 totals 22 residues. V trimming: 4 bases; J trimming: 0 bases; junction bases outside the gene matches: 24. The variable domain in full, with the rest retrieved from reference TRBV5-1 and TRBJ2-1, is KAGVTQTPRYLIKTRGQQVTLSCSPISGHRSVSWYQQTPGQGLQFLFEYFSETQRNKGNFPGRFSGRQFSNSRSEMNVSTLELGDSALYLCASSLTPHSWAGGESSYNEQFFGPGTRLTVL.